This TCR beta chain came from a study of blood T cell repertoires in COVID-19. The wider study: Whether acute or convalescent, the COVID-19 samples came from the United States, Italy and Spain.

The J segment lost 5 bases and the V segment lost 4 bases, leaving 10 bases of the junction unmatched. The CDR3 spans 16 residues. Looked up from germline, CDR1 is SGHTA and CDR2 is FQGNSA. The repertoire was sequenced with immunoSEQ multiplex PCR; TCRdb's copy has only in-frame clones and lacks some. This table holds roughly 230,000 clones, 85% to 90% found once. This receptor was obtained from a woman between 35 and 50 years old who had recovered from COVID-19. This sequence joins TRBV7-2 and TRBJ2-3; 9 bases match TRBD2. The source material was peripheral blood. CDR3 loop: CASSSIAGAAIDTQYF. CDR3 in DNA: TGTGCCAGCAGCTCGATAGCGGGAGCCGCAATAGATACGCAGTATTTT.